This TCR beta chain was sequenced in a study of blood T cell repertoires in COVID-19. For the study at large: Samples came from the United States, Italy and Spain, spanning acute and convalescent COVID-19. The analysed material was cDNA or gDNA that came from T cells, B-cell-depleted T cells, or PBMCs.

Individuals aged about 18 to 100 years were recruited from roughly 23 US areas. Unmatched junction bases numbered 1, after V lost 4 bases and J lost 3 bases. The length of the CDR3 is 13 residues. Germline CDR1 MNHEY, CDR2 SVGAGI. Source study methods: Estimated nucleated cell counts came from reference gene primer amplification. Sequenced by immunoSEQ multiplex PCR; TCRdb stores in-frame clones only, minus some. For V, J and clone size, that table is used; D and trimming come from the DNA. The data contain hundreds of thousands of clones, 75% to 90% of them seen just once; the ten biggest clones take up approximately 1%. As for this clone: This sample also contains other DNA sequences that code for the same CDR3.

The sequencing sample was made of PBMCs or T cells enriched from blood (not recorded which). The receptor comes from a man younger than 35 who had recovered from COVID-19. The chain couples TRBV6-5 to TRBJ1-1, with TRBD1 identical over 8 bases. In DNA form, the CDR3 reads TGTGCCAGCAGTTTGACAGGGGACACTGAAGCTTTCTTT. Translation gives CASSLTGDTEAFF.